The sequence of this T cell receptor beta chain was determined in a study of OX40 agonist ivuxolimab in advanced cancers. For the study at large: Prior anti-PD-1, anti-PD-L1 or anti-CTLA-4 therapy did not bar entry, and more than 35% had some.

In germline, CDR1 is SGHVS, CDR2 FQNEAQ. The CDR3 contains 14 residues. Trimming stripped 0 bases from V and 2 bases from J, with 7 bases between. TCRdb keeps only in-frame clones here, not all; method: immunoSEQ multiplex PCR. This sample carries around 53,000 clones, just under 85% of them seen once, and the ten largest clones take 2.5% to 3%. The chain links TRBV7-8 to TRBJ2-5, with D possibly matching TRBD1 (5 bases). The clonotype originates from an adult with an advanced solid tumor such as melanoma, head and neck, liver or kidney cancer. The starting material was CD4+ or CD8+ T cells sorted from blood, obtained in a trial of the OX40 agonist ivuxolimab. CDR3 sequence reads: CASSLARQQETQYF. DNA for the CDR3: TGTGCCAGCAGCTTAGCGAGACAGCAAGAGACCCAGTACTTC.